The rows below give T cell receptor beta chains drawn from one sample of a study of cytomegalovirus exposure and HLA in healthy donors. Sequencing used immunoSEQ multiplex PCR; TCRdb keeps in-frame clones, though not all of them. The sample lists some 150,000 clones; 65% to 85% were seen once. The sample consisted of PBMCs. Receptor source: a young woman in good health and CMV-seropositive. Both conserved end residues are part of each CDR3. Fields, in order: D gene, clone size, V gene, J gene, CDR3 DNA, CDR3 protein. The D gene is left open where the match is weak. Part of the rows lack a size; the others show once, few, many or a class for expanded clones.

D: -; size: -; V: TRBV19; J: TRBJ1-2; DNA: TGTGCCAGTAGCTCCGGGGATAACTATGGCTACACCTTC; CDR3: CASSSGDNYGYTF
D: TRBD1; size: -; V: TRBV9; J: TRBJ2-5; DNA: TGTGCCAGCAGCGTCAGGACAGGGATTGGGGAGACCCAGTACTTC; CDR3: CASSVRTGIGETQYF
D: -; size: -; V: TRBV7-2; J: TRBJ1-6; DNA: TGTGCCAGCAGACTAGAGGTTGGGTCACCCCTCCACTTT; CDR3: CASRLEVGSPLHF
D: -; size: few; V: TRBV6-1; J: TRBJ1-2; DNA: TGTGCCAGCGGACACAGGAATAGCTATGGCTACACCTTC; CDR3: CASGHRNSYGYTF
D: -; size: -; V: TRBV18; J: TRBJ1-4; DNA: TGTGCCAGCTCACAAACAGGCCCCTCGAGGCCAACTAATGAAAAACTGTTTTTT; CDR3: CASSQTGPSRPTNEKLFF
D: TRBD1; size: -; V: TRBV4-3; J: TRBJ2-7; DNA: TGCGCCAGCAGCCGGGACAGGAGATACGAGCAGTACTTC; CDR3: CASSRDRRYEQYF
D: TRBD1; size: -; V: TRBV5-1; J: TRBJ2-6; DNA: TGCGCCAGCAGCTTCACAGGGGGCAGTGGGGCCAACGTCCTGACTTTC; CDR3: CASSFTGGSGANVLTF
D: TRBD1; size: few; V: TRBV7-9; J: TRBJ2-5; DNA: TGTGCCAGCTGGAACTACGCAGGGACAGGGGAAGAGACCCAGTACTTC; CDR3: CASWNYAGTGEETQYF
D: TRBD1; size: -; V: TRBV19; J: TRBJ1-4; DNA: TGTGCCAGTAGAGGGACAGAGTTAGGAGTACGCGAAAAACTGTTTTTT; CDR3: CASRGTELGVREKLFF
D: TRBD1; size: -; V: TRBV20-1; J: TRBJ2-7; DNA: TGCAGTGCTGCGCAGGGGGACGAGCAGTACTTC; CDR3: CSAAQGDEQYF
D: -; size: -; V: TRBV6-6; J: TRBJ1-2; DNA: TGTGCCAGCAGCCCCGACACTAACTATGGCTACACCTTC; CDR3: CASSPDTNYGYTF
D: TRBD1; size: -; V: TRBV6-1; J: TRBJ1-2; DNA: TGTGCCAGCAGTGTCGGCAGGGGGCGCCAGGACTATGGCTACACCTTC; CDR3: CASSVGRGRQDYGYTF
D: TRBD1; size: -; V: TRBV2; J: TRBJ1-2; DNA: TGTGCCAGCAGTGAAATCGGGACAGGGTTTGGCTACACCTTC; CDR3: CASSEIGTGFGYTF
D: TRBD2; size: -; V: TRBV7-2; J: TRBJ2-3; DNA: TGTGCCAGCAGCCTCGGATGGGGGGGGTCGCAGTATTTT; CDR3: CASSLGWGGSQYF